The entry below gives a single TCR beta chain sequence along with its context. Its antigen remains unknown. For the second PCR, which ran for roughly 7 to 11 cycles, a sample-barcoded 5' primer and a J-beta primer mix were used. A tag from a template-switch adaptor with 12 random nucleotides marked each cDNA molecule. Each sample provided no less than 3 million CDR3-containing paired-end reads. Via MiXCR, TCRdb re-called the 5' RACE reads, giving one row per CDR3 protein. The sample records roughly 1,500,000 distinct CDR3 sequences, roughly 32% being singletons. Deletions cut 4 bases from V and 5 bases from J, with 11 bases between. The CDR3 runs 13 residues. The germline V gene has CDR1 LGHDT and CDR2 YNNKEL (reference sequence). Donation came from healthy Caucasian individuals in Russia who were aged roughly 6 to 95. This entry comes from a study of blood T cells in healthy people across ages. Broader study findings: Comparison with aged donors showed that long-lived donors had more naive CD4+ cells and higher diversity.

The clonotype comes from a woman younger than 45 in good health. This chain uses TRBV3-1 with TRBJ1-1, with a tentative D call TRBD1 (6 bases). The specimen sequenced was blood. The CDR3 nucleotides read TGTGCCAGCAGCCCGGGGGCGGGGACTGAAGCTTTCTTT. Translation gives CASSPGAGTEAFF.